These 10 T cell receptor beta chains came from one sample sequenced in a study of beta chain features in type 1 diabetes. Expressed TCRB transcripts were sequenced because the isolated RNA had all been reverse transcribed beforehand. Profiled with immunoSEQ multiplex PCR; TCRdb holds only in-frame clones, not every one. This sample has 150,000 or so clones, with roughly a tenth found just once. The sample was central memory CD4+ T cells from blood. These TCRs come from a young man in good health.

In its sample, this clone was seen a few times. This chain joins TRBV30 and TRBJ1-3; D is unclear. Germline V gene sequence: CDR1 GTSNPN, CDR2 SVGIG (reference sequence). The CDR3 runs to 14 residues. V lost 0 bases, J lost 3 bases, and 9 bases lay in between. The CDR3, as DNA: TGTGCCTGGAGTGTCTCCCGCGGTGGAAACACCATATATTTT. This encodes CAWSVSRGGNTIYF. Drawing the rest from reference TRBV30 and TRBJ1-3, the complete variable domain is SQTIHQWPATLVQPVGSPLSLECTVEGTSNPNLYWYRQAAGRGLQLLFYSVGIGQISSEVPQNLSASRPQDRQFILSSKKLLLSDSGFYLCAWSVSRGGNTIYFGEGSWLTVV.

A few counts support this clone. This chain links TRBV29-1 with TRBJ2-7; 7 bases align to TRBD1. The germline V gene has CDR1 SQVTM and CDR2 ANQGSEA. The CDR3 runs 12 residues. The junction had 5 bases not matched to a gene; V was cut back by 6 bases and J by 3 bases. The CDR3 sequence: CSVRQGSYEQYF. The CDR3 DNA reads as TGCAGCGTCCGACAGGGAAGCTACGAGCAGTACTTC.

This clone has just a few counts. The CDR3 loop reads CASSPGQVYEQYF. CDR3 nucleotides: TGTGCCAGCAGTCCGGGACAGGTATACGAGCAGTACTTC. The chain is built from TRBV6-6 and TRBJ2-7; TRBD1 matches 8 bases. The trim removed 5 bases at V and 4 bases at J, leaving 4 bases unmatched. The CDR3 extends over 13 amino acids. Per germline, CDR1 MNHNY and CDR2 SVGAGI (reference sequence).

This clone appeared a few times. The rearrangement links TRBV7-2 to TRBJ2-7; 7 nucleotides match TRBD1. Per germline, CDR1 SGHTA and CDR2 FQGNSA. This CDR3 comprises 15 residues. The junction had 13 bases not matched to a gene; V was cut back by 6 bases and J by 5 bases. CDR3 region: CASSQGQSTTHEQYF. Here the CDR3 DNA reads TGTGCCAGCAGTCAGGGACAGTCAACGACCCACGAGCAGTACTTC.

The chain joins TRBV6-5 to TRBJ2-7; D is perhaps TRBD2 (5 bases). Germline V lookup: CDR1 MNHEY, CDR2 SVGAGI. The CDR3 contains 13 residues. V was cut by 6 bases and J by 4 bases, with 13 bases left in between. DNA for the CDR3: TGTGCCAGCAGGGACTCGGATCGGTACGAGCAGTACTTC. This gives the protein CASRDSDRYEQYF.

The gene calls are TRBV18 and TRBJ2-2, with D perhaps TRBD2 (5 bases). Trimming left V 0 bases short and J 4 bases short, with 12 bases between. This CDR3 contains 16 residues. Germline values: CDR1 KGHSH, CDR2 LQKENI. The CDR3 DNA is TGTGCCAGCTCACCACCGATCGGACTGGGCACCGGGGAGCTGTTTTTT. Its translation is CASSPPIGLGTGELFF.

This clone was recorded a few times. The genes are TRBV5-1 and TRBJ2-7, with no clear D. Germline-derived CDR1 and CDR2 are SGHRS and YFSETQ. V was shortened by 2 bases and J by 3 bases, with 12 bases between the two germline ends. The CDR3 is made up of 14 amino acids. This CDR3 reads CASSFATAIYEQYF. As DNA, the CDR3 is TGCGCCAGCAGCTTTGCGACTGCCATCTACGAGCAGTACTTC.

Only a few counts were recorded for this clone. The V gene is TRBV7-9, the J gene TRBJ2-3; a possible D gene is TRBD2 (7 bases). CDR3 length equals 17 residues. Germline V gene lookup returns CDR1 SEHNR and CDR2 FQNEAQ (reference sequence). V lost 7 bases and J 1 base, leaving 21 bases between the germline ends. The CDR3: CASTQWTGGVGTDTQYF. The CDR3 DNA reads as TGTGCCAGCACCCAATGGACGGGGGGCGTCGGCACAGATACGCAGTATTTT.

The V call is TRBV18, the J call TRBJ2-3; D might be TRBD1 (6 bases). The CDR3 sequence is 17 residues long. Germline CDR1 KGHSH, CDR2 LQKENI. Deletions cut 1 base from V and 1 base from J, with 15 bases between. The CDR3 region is CASSPRITGWGTDTQYF. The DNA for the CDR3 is TGTGCCAGCTCACCACGAATAACAGGGTGGGGCACAGATACGCAGTATTTT.

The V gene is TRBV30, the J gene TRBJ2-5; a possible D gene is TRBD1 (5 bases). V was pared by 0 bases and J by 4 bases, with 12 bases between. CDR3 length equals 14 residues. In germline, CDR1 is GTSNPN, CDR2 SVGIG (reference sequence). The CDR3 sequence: CAWSVQGVGETQYF. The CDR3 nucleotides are TGTGCCTGGAGTGTACAAGGGGTTGGAGAGACCCAGTACTTC.